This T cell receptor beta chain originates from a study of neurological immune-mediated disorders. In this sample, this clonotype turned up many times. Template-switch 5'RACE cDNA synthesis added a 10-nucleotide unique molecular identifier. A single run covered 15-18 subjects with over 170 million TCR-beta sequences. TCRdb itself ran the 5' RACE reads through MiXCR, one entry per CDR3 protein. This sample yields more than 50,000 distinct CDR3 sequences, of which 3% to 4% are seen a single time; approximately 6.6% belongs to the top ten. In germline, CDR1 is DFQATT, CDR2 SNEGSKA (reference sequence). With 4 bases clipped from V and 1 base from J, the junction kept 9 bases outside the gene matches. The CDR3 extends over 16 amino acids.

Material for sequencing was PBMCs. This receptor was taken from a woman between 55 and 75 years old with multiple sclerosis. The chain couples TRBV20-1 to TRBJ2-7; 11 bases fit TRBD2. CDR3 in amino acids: CSAKGLADTLSYEQYF. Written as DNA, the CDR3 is TGCAGTGCTAAGGGACTAGCGGACACATTATCCTACGAGCAGTACTTC.